The clone carrying this T cell receptor beta chain was counted a single time. No antigen is known for it. The data stem from a study of cytomegalovirus exposure and HLA in healthy donors. Overall study findings and caveats: Some TCR beta chains (over 150 of them) were listed as cytomegalovirus-associated. TCR beta V segments were, for the most part, productive about 87% or about 30% of the time in an earlier analysis.

Germline V lookup: CDR1 SGHDN, CDR2 FVKESK. With 1 base clipped from V and 3 bases from J, the junction kept 7 bases outside the gene matches. The CDR3 extends over 18 amino acids. It was with 60 Vbeta and 13 Jbeta primers that the PCR ran. Clones were read by immunoSEQ multiplex PCR, and TCRdb kept only the in-frame ones, dropping some. The repertoire has 95,000 to 100,000 clones, more than 75% of them found once; the top ten carry 8% to 9%. V and J are TRBV14 and TRBJ2-1; 12 bases are a match to TRBD2. The sequence was collected from a human donor in good health. The sequencing sample was made of PBMCs. CDR3 region: CASSQVLGLAGLYNEQFF. CDR3 DNA sequence: TGTGCCAGCAGCCAAGTACTAGGACTAGCGGGACTCTACAATGAGCAGTTCTTC.